One sample yielded the 13 T cell receptor beta chains listed below, sequenced in a study of HIV-infected children after antiretroviral therapy interruption. RNA-based 3' RACE libraries used unique molecular identifiers. Each CDR3 protein is one row after TCRdb ran MiXCR on the 3' RACE reads. The data hold approximately 89,000 distinct CDR3 sequences, with 6.9% observed a single time. This sample's treatment: PENTA 11 planned treatment interruption arm or continuous ART arm. The sample in question was CD45RA+ CD4+ T cells from PBMCs, pooled from several time points, obtained from a donor given antiretroviral therapy, either interrupted or continuous. Subset reported: naive CD4+ CD45RA+ CD45RO- T cells. Source of these receptors: a pool of human donors with HIV.

The sample holds many counts of this clonotype. This chain connects TRBV15 to TRBJ2-6; no clear D gene. The CDR3 runs to 17 residues. Germline CDR1 reads LNHNV; CDR2 reads YYDKDF (reference sequence). The V and J ends lost 0 bases and 0 bases respectively, with 9 bases between them. CDR3 nucleotide sequence: TGTGCCACCAGCAGAGATATCATGGGCTCTGGGGCCAACGTCCTGACTTTC. Its translation is CATSRDIMGSGANVLTF.

This clonotype was detected ten times or more. J is TRBJ2-7 and V is TRBV28; 9 nucleotides align to TRBD2. J lost 3 bases, V lost 7 bases, and 4 bases had no gene match. Germline CDR1 MDHEN, CDR2 SYDVKM. The CDR3 length is 13 residues. CDR3 sequence reads: CASTRGRDYEQYF. The CDR3 coding sequence is TGTGCCAGCACGCGCGGGAGGGACTACGAGCAGTACTTC.

This clonotype was detected a few times. This sequence joins TRBV7-2 and TRBJ2-5; TRBD2 aligns across 8 bases. With 1 base clipped from V and 5 bases from J, the junction kept 6 bases outside the gene matches. This CDR3 has 15 residues. Germline CDR1 and CDR2: SGHTA and FQGNSA. The CDR3 is CASSLDSGNLETQYF. In nucleotides, the CDR3 is TGTGCCAGCAGCTTAGATAGCGGGAATCTGGAGACCCAGTACTTC. Looking up the rest from reference TRBV7-2 and TRBJ2-5 gives the full variable domain: GAGVSQSPSNKVTEKGKDVELRCDPISGHTALYWYRQSLGQGLEFLIYFQGNSAPDKSGLPSDRFSAERTGGSVSTLTIQRTQQEDSAVYLCASSLDSGNLETQYFGPGTRLLVL.

This clonotype has a count of ten or more. This chain uses TRBV19 with TRBJ2-1; no clear D. With 6 bases removed from V and 2 bases from J, the gap between germline ends came to 11 bases. The CDR3 is made up of 14 amino acids. CDR1 is LNHDA, CDR2 SQIVND, per germline (reference sequence). The CDR3 region is CASSPGSTYNEQFF. In DNA, the CDR3 is TGTGCCAGTAGCCCTGGCTCGACCTACAATGAGCAGTTCTTC.

The sample holds many counts of this clonotype. The genes are TRBV2 and TRBJ2-4; 8 bases fit TRBD1. Germline values: CDR1 SNHLY, CDR2 FYNNEI. The length of the CDR3 is 18 residues. With 5 bases clipped from V and 0 bases from J, the junction kept 12 bases outside the gene matches. CDR3 in DNA: TGTGCCAGCAGTCGAGGACAGGGCGAACTCATAGCCAAAAACATTCAGTACTTC. This gives the protein CASSRGQGELIAKNIQYF.

This clonotype was seen repeatedly, ten times or more. The chain recombines TRBV12-3 or TRBV12-4 with TRBJ1-5; 7 bases are a match to TRBD1. Trimming at V came to 6 bases and at J to 6 bases, leaving 2 bases not matched to a gene. The CDR3 runs to 12 residues. The CDR3 DNA reads TGTGCCAGCAGGACAGGGACTCAGCCCCAGCATTTT. Its protein product is CASRTGTQPQHF.

The chain recombines TRBV3-1 with TRBJ1-1; D is unclear. V shed 4 bases and J shed 1 base, with 13 bases lying between them. Germline values: CDR1 LGHDT, CDR2 YNNKEL (reference sequence). This CDR3 is built from 15 residues. The CDR3 DNA follows: TGTGCCAGCAGCCTAGGACGGAACCAGAACACTGAAGCTTTCTTT. Translation: CASSLGRNQNTEAFF.

This clonotype has more than one count but fewer than ten. The gene calls are TRBV9 and TRBJ2-7; either TRBD1 or TRBD2 may fit D (5 bases each). The CDR3 loop spans 14 amino acids. Germline V gene data show CDR1 as SGDLS and CDR2 as YYNGEE. Deletions cut 3 bases from V and 3 bases from J, with 13 bases between. For the CDR3, the DNA is TGTGCCAGCAGCGACGGGGCCCAAAACTACGAGCAGTACTTC. This encodes CASSDGAQNYEQYF. The whole variable domain, remainder taken from reference TRBV9 and TRBJ2-7, is DSGVTQTPKHLITATGQRVTLRCSPRSGDLSVYWYQQSLDQGLQFLIQYYNGEERAKGNILERFSAQQFPDLHSELNLSSLELGDSALYFCASSDGAQNYEQYFGPGTRLTVT.

The CDR3 protein is CASSRQQANYEQYF. CDR3 sequence (DNA): TGTGCCAGCAGTCGTCAACAGGCGAACTACGAGCAGTACTTC. This sequence joins TRBV2 and TRBJ2-7; possible D gene TRBD1, 5 bases. This CDR3 region has 14 residues. The V end was cut by 5 bases, the J end by 3 bases, with 14 bases between. The V gene's germline CDR1 is SNHLY and CDR2 FYNNEI.

This clonotype was detected many times. The germline gene is not matched at one end of the junction; a read error may be the cause. V is TRBV11-2 and J is TRBJ2-7, with a weak D call TRBD1 (5 bases). The CDR3 has 14 amino acids. Per the germline V gene, CDR1 is SGHAT and CDR2 is FQNNGV. The CDR3: CASSLDGRVGNLDF. The CDR3 DNA sequence: TGTGCCAGCAGCTTAGACGGCAGGGTGGGAAATCTGGACTTC.

This clonotype was seen more than once but under ten times. This chain links TRBV20-1 with TRBJ2-7; tentatively, D is TRBD1 (5 bases). In germline, CDR1 is DFQATT, CDR2 SNEGSKA (reference sequence). CDR3 size: 13 residues. V lost 2 bases and J lost 4, with 12 bases in between. The CDR3 sequence: CSARTEGVYEQYF. CDR3 nucleotides: TGCAGTGCTAGAACTGAAGGGGTTTACGAGCAGTACTTC.

This clonotype was recorded many times. The chain uses TRBV28 and TRBJ1-1; D remains ambiguous. This CDR3 contains 12 residues. Germline CDR1 MDHEN, CDR2 SYDVKM. The V gene lost 2 bases and the J gene lost 6 bases, with 7 bases spanning the gap. The CDR3 region is CASSLGRSEAFF. The CDR3 DNA reads TGTGCCAGCAGTTTAGGACGGTCTGAAGCTTTCTTT.

At least ten counts were recorded for this clonotype. The chain employs TRBV5-4 and TRBJ2-7; 8 bases agree with TRBD2. The CDR3 loop spans 14 amino acids. J was trimmed by 5 bases and V by 3 bases; bases with no gene match: 7. Germline V gene sequence: CDR1 SGHNT, CDR2 YYREEE (reference sequence). The CDR3 sequence is CASSSSGGLHEQYF. Here the CDR3 DNA reads TGTGCCAGCAGCTCGAGCGGGGGTCTACACGAGCAGTACTTC.